Below, 26 T cell receptor beta chains from the same sample are listed, as sequenced in a study of blood T cells in healthy people across ages. A second PCR, run for roughly 7 to 12 cycles, used a sample-barcoded 5' primer plus a J-beta primer mix. TCRdb fed the 5' RACE reads into MiXCR, producing one record per CDR3 protein. The sample contains more than 700,000 distinct CDR3 sequences, about half of which appear only once. The sequencing input was blood. These receptor sequences come from an elderly man in good health.

This clonotype was counted between two and nine times. The chain combines TRBV20-1 with TRBJ1-5; D gene unclear. This CDR3 contains 16 residues. V was pared by 1 base and J by 0 bases, with 13 bases between. The V gene's germline CDR1 is DFQATT and CDR2 SNEGSKA (reference sequence). In nucleotides, the CDR3 is TGCAGTGCTAGAGGCGACGGTAGATATAGCAATCAGCCCCAGCATTTT. Translation gives CSARGDGRYSNQPQHF.

Note on this clonotype: One end of the junction does not line up with germline, which may come from a read error. V gene TRBV7-2 combines with J gene TRBJ2-1, with D possibly matching TRBD2 (5 bases). Germline V lookup: CDR1 SGHTA, CDR2 FQGNSA. The CDR3 length is 16 residues. The CDR3 DNA follows: TGTGCCAGCAGTTTAAATACCGGGGTCTCCTACAATAAGCAGTTCTTC. It translates to CASSLNTGVSYNKQFF.

This clonotype was recorded at least ten times. This chain joins TRBV7-3 and TRBJ2-3; 7 nucleotides align to TRBD2. Germline CDR1 reads SGHTA; CDR2 reads FQGTGA. There are 12 residues in the CDR3. V lost 8 bases, J lost 2 bases, and 1 base stayed unmatched. CDR3 sequence (DNA): TGTGCCAGCGGGAGGGACACAGATACGCAGTATTTT. Its translation: CASGRDTDTQYF.

Written as DNA, the CDR3 is TGCAGTGCTAGAGAAAATTCCGGGACACTCAACAATGAGCAGTTCTTC. This sequence encodes CSARENSGTLNNEQFF. This rearrangement joins TRBV20-1 to TRBJ2-1, with a weak D call TRBD1 (6 bases). The CDR3 is 16 amino acids. In germline, CDR1 is DFQATT, CDR2 SNEGSKA (reference sequence). V lost 0 bases and J 5 bases, leaving 17 bases between the germline ends.

The chain is built from TRBV7-2 and TRBJ2-3; maybe TRBD1 (6 bases). The CDR3 covers 15 residues. Trimming shortened V by 4 bases and J by 0 bases, and 11 bases separated the two germline ends. The germline V gene encodes CDR1 SGHTA and CDR2 FQGNSA. CDR3 loop: CASSSTGISTDTQYF. The CDR3 DNA is TGTGCCAGCAGCTCTACAGGGATTAGCACAGATACGCAGTATTTT.

This sequence joins TRBV18 and TRBJ2-5; D tentatively fits TRBD1 or TRBD2 (5 bases each). The DNA matches TRBJ2-7 better at its end, which makes the J call doubtful. Germline CDR1 is KGHSH and CDR2 is LQKENI. This CDR3 region has 14 residues. CDR3 in DNA: TGTGCCAGCTCACCAGGGACGTCTACCTACGAGCAGTACTTC. It codes for CASSPGTSTYEQYF.

Of note for this clonotype: The junction differs from germline at one of its ends, possibly a read error. The rearrangement links TRBV20-1 to TRBJ1-2; D is unclear. The CDR3 consists of 13 residues. Germline assignment: CDR1 DFQATT and CDR2 SNEGSKA (reference sequence). CDR3 protein: CSAGDRNNYGYTF. The CDR3 nucleotides are TGCAGTGCTGGAGATAGGAATAACTATGGCTACACCTTC.

This chain links TRBV9 with TRBJ2-2; 12 nucleotides match TRBD1. This CDR3 spans 19 amino acids. Germline V CDR1 and CDR2: SGDLS, YYNGEE. With V trimmed by 5 bases and J by 2 bases, 13 bases remained unmatched. CDR3 coding DNA: TGTGCCAGCAGGGTCCGGGACAGGGGGCCGAAATCTAACACCGGGGAGCTGTTTTTT. Translating it yields CASRVRDRGPKSNTGELFF.

The chain is built from TRBV5-1 and TRBJ2-1, with TRBD2 matching over 11 bases. Germline assignment: CDR1 SGHRS and CDR2 YFSETQ. The CDR3 loop spans 19 amino acids. Unmatched junction bases numbered 13, after V lost 5 bases and J lost 0 bases. CDR3 protein: CASRNEGLAVSRSYNEQFF. The CDR3 bases are TGCGCCAGCAGGAATGAGGGACTAGCGGTTTCCCGCTCCTACAATGAGCAGTTCTTC.

Details on this clonotype: A much bigger clone sits one base away, suggesting this may be a read error. The rearrangement uses TRBV28 and TRBJ2-7; TRBD2 agrees at 8 bases. The CDR3 contains 15 residues. Trimming cost V 6 bases and J 1 base; bases outside gene matches: 8. Germline CDR1 and CDR2: MDHEN and SYDVKM. CDR3 coding DNA: TGTGCCAGCAGGTATAGCGGGATAACTTCCTACGAGCAGTACTTC. Translating gives CASRYSGITSYEQYF.

This clonotype appeared a few times. V usage is TRBV7-2 and J usage is TRBJ1-1; D unresolved. The V and J ends lost 5 bases and 1 base respectively, with 8 bases between them. The CDR3 loop spans 13 amino acids. The V gene's germline CDR1 is SGHTA and CDR2 FQGNSA. CDR3 region: CASSPNPNTEAFF. CDR3 DNA sequence: TGTGCCAGCAGCCCTAACCCGAACACTGAAGCTTTCTTT.

V usage is TRBV2 and J usage is TRBJ2-1; the match to TRBD2 covers 9 bases. The CDR3 runs to 20 residues. The V segment lost 6 bases and the J segment 7 bases; nucleotides outside the gene matches: 25. The germline CDR1 and CDR2 sequences are SNHLY and FYNNEI. CDR3 sequence (DNA): TGTGCCAGCAGCAGGCGGGTGACTAGCGGTCTCTTAGGAAAATTGAATGAGCAGTTCTTC. Translation gives CASSRRVTSGLLGKLNEQFF.

The chain has TRBV5-1 and TRBJ2-7; 7 nucleotides line up with TRBD1. Germline CDR1 is SGHRS and CDR2 is YFSETQ. V lost 4 bases, J lost 2 bases, and 12 bases stayed unmatched. The CDR3 is 16 amino acids. In DNA form, the CDR3 reads TGCGCCAGCAGCCGACGTGACAGGGCTTGGACCTACGAGCAGTACTTC. Amino acids: CASSRRDRAWTYEQYF.

This clonotype showed up just a few times. The rearrangement links TRBV6-2 or TRBV6-3 to TRBJ2-6; 7 positions match TRBD1. This CDR3 region has 18 residues. The V gene's germline CDR1 is MNHEY and CDR2 SVGEGT. The V segment lost 6 bases and the J segment 0 bases; nucleotides outside the gene matches: 11. CDR3 region: CASRPNPGTASGANVLTF. The CDR3 DNA reads TGTGCCAGCAGACCGAATCCCGGGACAGCCTCTGGGGCCAACGTCCTGACTTTC.

The chain couples TRBV20-1 to TRBJ2-3; TRBD2 aligns across 7 bases. Losses at the gene ends were 1 base for V and 4 bases for J; bases not matched to a gene: 20. This CDR3 comprises 19 residues. CDR1 is DFQATT, CDR2 SNEGSKA, per germline (reference sequence). The DNA of the CDR3 is TGCAGTGCTAGAGGTGCAGGAGAGGCGGGAGTGGGTAGGGCAGATACGCAGTATTTT. Amino acids: CSARGAGEAGVGRADTQYF.

The J gene is TRBJ2-2, the V gene TRBV27, with no clear D. Trimming stripped 4 bases from V and 1 base from J, with 7 bases between. This CDR3 has 14 residues. The V gene's germline CDR1 is MNHEY and CDR2 SMNVEV (reference sequence). The CDR3 DNA reads TGTGCCAGCAGTTACGACCTGAACACCGGGGAGCTGTTTTTT. Protein sequence: CASSYDLNTGELFF.

This clonotype was counted a few times. The CDR3 here is CSARDQGGAGGETQYF. CDR3 nucleotides: TGCAGTGCTAGAGACCAGGGAGGAGCGGGGGGGGAGACCCAGTACTTC. J is TRBJ2-5 and V is TRBV20-1; the match to TRBD2 covers 10 bases. Germline CDR1 reads DFQATT; CDR2 reads SNEGSKA (reference sequence). CDR3 length equals 16 residues. V trimming: 0 bases; J trimming: 5 bases; junction bases outside the gene matches: 9.

This chain links TRBV6-2 or TRBV6-3 with TRBJ2-2; 14 bases agree with TRBD2. J gave up 6 bases and V 11 bases, and 8 bases lay outside the gene matches. CDR1 and CDR2 (germline): MNHEY, SVGEGT. The CDR3 length is 15 residues. The CDR3, as DNA: TGTGCCGGTACCGGACTAGCGGGGGGAGCCGGGGAGCTGTTTTTT. This translates into CAGTGLAGGAGELFF.

The CDR3: CASGGAYQPQHF. Written as DNA, the CDR3 is TGTGCCAGCGGCGGGGCTTATCAGCCCCAGCATTTT. The chain is built from TRBV2 and TRBJ1-5; D is possibly TRBD1 (5 bases). V lost 8 bases, J lost 5 bases, and 10 bases lay in between. CDR3 length: 12 residues. Germline CDR1 reads SNHLY; CDR2 reads FYNNEI.

On this clonotype itself: One junction end disagrees with the germline gene, perhaps due to a read error. The chain employs TRBV2 and TRBJ2-3, with 8 bases fitting TRBD1. The CDR3 totals 13 residues. Germline values: CDR1 SNHLY, CDR2 FYNNEI. CDR3: CASRDRSTDTQYF. CDR3 DNA: TGCGCCAGCAGGGACAGGTCCACAGATACGCAGTATTTT.

DNA for the CDR3: TGCGCCAGCAGCCGAGGCCAGGGGGCCACCTACGAGCAGTACTTC. Encoded protein: CASSRGQGATYEQYF. The chain uses TRBV4-3 and TRBJ2-7; 8 positions agree with TRBD1. Germline loops: CDR1 LGHNA, CDR2 YSLEER. The CDR3 extends over 15 amino acids. V shed 4 bases and J 2 bases; nucleotides not matched to a gene: 7.

This clonotype was seen only a few times. The V call is TRBV20-1, the J call TRBJ2-7, with D possibly matching TRBD2 (5 bases). Trimming stripped 3 bases from V and 3 bases from J, with 15 bases between. CDR1 and CDR2 (germline): DFQATT, SNEGSKA (reference sequence). CDR3 length: 14 residues. The CDR3 reads CSARGPTGSYEQYF. CDR3 DNA sequence: TGCAGTGCTAGGGGTCCCACGGGGAGCTACGAGCAGTACTTC.

The chain carries TRBV7-2 and TRBJ2-7, with D unclear. CDR1 is SGHTA, CDR2 FQGNSA, per germline. Trimming removed 5 bases from V and 3 bases from J, with 8 bases in between. This CDR3 spans 12 amino acids. CDR3 DNA: TGTGCCAGCAGCCATGACCGCTACGAGCAGTACTTC. Protein sequence: CASSHDRYEQYF.

Only a few counts were recorded for this clonotype. The chain links TRBV30 to TRBJ1-2, with D maybe TRBD1 (6 bases). CDR1 is GTSNPN, CDR2 SVGIG, per germline (reference sequence). The CDR3 spans 12 residues. Trimming pared 4 bases from V and 8 bases from J, leaving 14 bases between. The CDR3 DNA sequence: TGTGCCTGGACCCCCGGGACACGAGGCTACACCTTC. Encoded protein: CAWTPGTRGYTF. The full variable domain, in which reference TRBV30 and TRBJ1-2 provide the parts outside the CDR3, is SQTIHQWPATLVQPVGSPLSLECTVEGTSNPNLYWYRQAAGRGLQLLFYSVGIGQISSEVPQNLSASRPQDRQFILSSKKLLLSDSGFYLCAWTPGTRGYTFGSGTRLTVV.

Comment on this clonotype: A much larger clone lies a single base off, so this may be a read error. The chain combines TRBV7-9 with TRBJ2-7, with D hard to call. The CDR3 covers 12 residues. Germline-derived CDR1 and CDR2 are SEHNR and FQNEAQ (reference sequence). CDR3 sequence reads: CSSSLSTYEQYF. CDR3 sequence (DNA): TGTTCCAGCAGCTTATCGACCTACGAGCAGTACTTC.

CDR3 DNA: TGTGCCAGCAGCGCGTTAGGTGTATCCCTCAATTCACCCCTCCACTTT. Amino acid sequence: CASSALGVSLNSPLHF. The chain joins TRBV7-9 to TRBJ1-6, with unresolved D. The V end lost 5 bases, the J end lost 7 bases, and 18 bases lay between the germline ends. The CDR3 consists of 16 residues. Per germline, CDR1 SEHNR and CDR2 FQNEAQ (reference sequence).